This is a list of T cell receptor beta chains from one sample in a study of CD8+ T cells in alopecia areata. Sequenced by immunoSEQ multiplex PCR; TCRdb stores in-frame clones only, minus some. The sample consists of approximately 150,000 clones, more than 45% of them appearing once. The sample comprised CD4+ T cells sorted from blood. Every receptor here comes from a human donor with alopecia areata. Each CDR3 is given with its conserved first and last residue. The order of the fields is CDR3 length, clone size, V gene, J gene, D gene, CDR3 protein, CDR3 DNA. D genes are given only for firm matches. The listing skips clone size in some rows; elsewhere it reads once, few, many or a size class.

CDR3 length: 15; clone size: -; V gene: TRBV5-1; J gene: TRBJ1-4; D gene: TRBD1; CDR3 protein: CASSGTGQVDEKLFF; CDR3 DNA: TGCGCCAGCAGCGGCACGGGACAGGTAGATGAAAAACTGTTTTTT
CDR3 length: 15; clone size: few; V gene: TRBV19; J gene: TRBJ1-1; D gene: TRBD1; CDR3 protein: CASSTTQGGDTEAFF; CDR3 DNA: TGTGCCAGTAGCACAACCCAGGGGGGGGACACTGAAGCTTTCTTT
CDR3 length: 14; clone size: few; V gene: TRBV29-1; J gene: TRBJ2-5; D gene: -; CDR3 protein: CSVLSTGTEGTQYF; CDR3 DNA: TGCAGCGTTCTGTCGACAGGAACAGAAGGGACCCAGTACTTC
CDR3 length: 13; clone size: -; V gene: TRBV7-3; J gene: TRBJ2-2; D gene: -; CDR3 protein: CASSYDYAGELFF; CDR3 DNA: TGTGCCAGCAGCTACGACTATGCCGGGGAGCTGTTTTTT
CDR3 length: 14; clone size: -; V gene: TRBV6-5; J gene: TRBJ2-1; D gene: TRBD2; CDR3 protein: CASKLAGVYNEQFF; CDR3 DNA: TGTGCCAGCAAACTAGCGGGCGTCTACAATGAGCAGTTCTTC
CDR3 length: 16; clone size: -; V gene: TRBV5-1; J gene: TRBJ2-1; D gene: TRBD2; CDR3 protein: CASSLRTSGRYNEQFF; CDR3 DNA: TGCGCCAGCAGCTTGAGGACTAGCGGGAGGTACAATGAGCAGTTCTTC
CDR3 length: 14; clone size: once; V gene: TRBV5-1; J gene: TRBJ1-2; D gene: TRBD1; CDR3 protein: CASRGTGTLYGYTF; CDR3 DNA: TGCGCCAGCAGGGGGACAGGGACCCTCTATGGCTACACCTTC
CDR3 length: 14; clone size: few; V gene: TRBV7-3; J gene: TRBJ2-2; D gene: TRBD1; CDR3 protein: CASSGQVNTGELFF; CDR3 DNA: TGTGCCAGCAGCGGACAGGTTAACACCGGGGAGCTGTTTTTT
CDR3 length: 13; clone size: -; V gene: TRBV29-1; J gene: TRBJ2-7; D gene: -; CDR3 protein: CSVKPIFLGEQYF; CDR3 DNA: TGCAGCGTCAAGCCCATTTTTTTAGGGGAGCAGTACTTC
CDR3 length: 13; clone size: -; V gene: TRBV29-1; J gene: TRBJ1-2; D gene: -; CDR3 protein: CSVRTPINYGYTF; CDR3 DNA: TGCAGCGTTCGGACACCGATCAACTATGGCTACACCTTC
CDR3 length: 15; clone size: few; V gene: TRBV28; J gene: TRBJ1-3; D gene: -; CDR3 protein: CASSSPAGEGNTIYF; CDR3 DNA: TGTGCCAGCAGTTCCCCCGCAGGGGAAGGAAACACCATATATTTT
CDR3 length: 14; clone size: few; V gene: TRBV5-1; J gene: TRBJ2-5; D gene: -; CDR3 protein: CASSTTGLRETQYF; CDR3 DNA: TGCGCCAGCAGCACGACGGGACTCCGAGAGACCCAGTACTTC
CDR3 length: 24; clone size: -; V gene: TRBV28; J gene: TRBJ2-6; D gene: TRBD2; CDR3 protein: CASSLPEGLARPARSNSGANVLTF; CDR3 DNA: TGTGCCAGCAGTCTCCCAGAGGGACTAGCGAGACCCGCCAGGTCCAACTCTGGGGCCAACGTCCTGACTTTC
CDR3 length: 15; clone size: -; V gene: TRBV11-2; J gene: TRBJ2-1; D gene: TRBD2; CDR3 protein: CASSLSGSSYNEQFF; CDR3 DNA: TGTGCCAGCAGCCTTAGCGGGAGCTCCTACAATGAGCAGTTCTTC
CDR3 length: 12; clone size: -; V gene: TRBV6-6; J gene: TRBJ1-2; D gene: TRBD1; CDR3 protein: CATRTGVGGYTF; CDR3 DNA: TGTGCCACCCGGACAGGGGTGGGCGGCTACACCTTC
CDR3 length: 13; clone size: -; V gene: TRBV30; J gene: TRBJ1-2; D gene: -; CDR3 protein: CAWSVPGHWGYTF; CDR3 DNA: TGTGCCTGGAGTGTTCCGGGACACTGGGGCTACACCTTC
CDR3 length: 13; clone size: -; V gene: TRBV29-1; J gene: TRBJ2-3; D gene: TRBD2; CDR3 protein: CSVGEREADTQYF; CDR3 DNA: TGCAGCGTTGGAGAGCGGGAGGCGGATACGCAGTATTTT
CDR3 length: 16; clone size: -; V gene: TRBV9; J gene: TRBJ2-1; D gene: TRBD2; CDR3 protein: CASSLTSHSSYNEQFF; CDR3 DNA: TGTGCCAGCAGCTTGACTAGCCATAGCTCCTACAATGAGCAGTTCTTC
CDR3 length: 16; clone size: few; V gene: TRBV5-1; J gene: TRBJ2-3; D gene: TRBD1; CDR3 protein: CASSLAGTGGTDTQYF; CDR3 DNA: TGCGCCAGCAGCTTGGCAGGGACAGGGGGCACAGATACGCAGTATTTT
CDR3 length: 15; clone size: -; V gene: TRBV23-1; J gene: TRBJ1-1; D gene: -; CDR3 protein: CASSQGERDPTEAFF; CDR3 DNA: TGCGCCAGCAGTCAGGGGGAACGGGATCCCACTGAAGCTTTCTTT
CDR3 length: 15; clone size: -; V gene: TRBV7-2; J gene: TRBJ1-5; D gene: TRBD1; CDR3 protein: CASSSRQGPNQPQHF; CDR3 DNA: TGTGCCAGCAGCTCCCGACAGGGCCCCAATCAGCCCCAGCATTTT
CDR3 length: 13; clone size: -; V gene: TRBV19; J gene: TRBJ2-2; D gene: -; CDR3 protein: CASRRGVTGELFF; CDR3 DNA: TGTGCCAGTAGAAGAGGGGTAACCGGGGAGCTGTTTTTT
CDR3 length: 13; clone size: -; V gene: TRBV4-1; J gene: TRBJ1-2; D gene: TRBD1; CDR3 protein: CASSTGQGHGYTF; CDR3 DNA: TGCGCCAGCAGCACGGGACAGGGGCACGGCTACACCTTC
CDR3 length: 14; clone size: -; V gene: TRBV2; J gene: TRBJ1-2; D gene: -; CDR3 protein: CASSARRDSYGYTF; CDR3 DNA: TGTGCCAGCAGTGCCAGACGGGATTCCTATGGCTACACCTTC
CDR3 length: 17; clone size: -; V gene: TRBV5-1; J gene: TRBJ2-6; D gene: TRBD2; CDR3 protein: CASSLLVAGAGANVLTF; CDR3 DNA: TGCGCCAGCAGCTTGTTAGTAGCGGGAGCTGGGGCCAACGTCCTGACTTTC
CDR3 length: 16; clone size: -; V gene: TRBV7-3; J gene: TRBJ2-2; D gene: TRBD2; CDR3 protein: CASSLYGRADTGELFF; CDR3 DNA: TGTGCCAGCAGCTTATACGGGAGGGCCGACACCGGGGAGCTGTTTTTT
CDR3 length: 11; clone size: -; V gene: TRBV30; J gene: TRBJ2-7; D gene: -; CDR3 protein: CAWSVRYEQYF; CDR3 DNA: TGTGCCTGGAGTGTACGGTACGAGCAGTACTTC
CDR3 length: 13; clone size: few; V gene: TRBV5-1; J gene: TRBJ2-7; D gene: -; CDR3 protein: CASSSKGSYEQYF; CDR3 DNA: TGCGCCAGCAGCTCCAAGGGATCCTACGAGCAGTACTTC
CDR3 length: 12; clone size: -; V gene: TRBV29-1; J gene: TRBJ1-2; D gene: -; CDR3 protein: CASQENDYGYTF; CDR3 DNA: TGCGCGTCTCAGGAGAATGACTATGGCTACACCTTC
CDR3 length: 11; clone size: -; V gene: TRBV29-1; J gene: TRBJ2-7; D gene: -; CDR3 protein: CSSRESGEQYF; CDR3 DNA: TGCAGCTCTCGGGAATCTGGGGAGCAGTACTTC
CDR3 length: 13; clone size: -; V gene: TRBV2; J gene: TRBJ2-1; D gene: TRBD2; CDR3 protein: CATTSGRAIEQFF; CDR3 DNA: TGTGCCACTACTAGCGGGAGGGCAATTGAGCAGTTCTTC
CDR3 length: 11; clone size: -; V gene: TRBV6-6; J gene: TRBJ2-5; D gene: -; CDR3 protein: CASSYRTSWYF; CDR3 DNA: TGTGCCAGCAGTTACCGAACCTCCTGGTACTTC
CDR3 length: 12; clone size: -; V gene: TRBV10-2; J gene: TRBJ1-5; D gene: -; CDR3 protein: CASNSQGQPQHF; CDR3 DNA: TGCGCCAGCAATTCGCAGGGTCAGCCCCAGCATTTT
CDR3 length: 12; clone size: -; V gene: TRBV6-1; J gene: TRBJ2-7; D gene: -; CDR3 protein: CASSESSYEQYF; CDR3 DNA: TGTGCCAGCAGTGAATCTTCCTACGAGCAGTACTTC
CDR3 length: 14; clone size: -; V gene: TRBV5-1; J gene: TRBJ2-3; D gene: TRBD1; CDR3 protein: CATAMGQSTDTQYF; CDR3 DNA: TGCGCCACCGCCATGGGACAGAGCACAGATACGCAGTATTTT
CDR3 length: 14; clone size: -; V gene: TRBV29-1; J gene: TRBJ1-2; D gene: TRBD1; CDR3 protein: CSVAPGQGYYGYTF; CDR3 DNA: TGCAGCGTTGCTCCCGGACAGGGGTACTATGGCTACACCTTC
CDR3 length: 13; clone size: -; V gene: TRBV30; J gene: TRBJ2-4; D gene: -; CDR3 protein: CAWSVQSRSIQYF; CDR3 DNA: TGTGCCTGGAGTGTACAGTCTCGGAGCATTCAGTACTTC
CDR3 length: 15; clone size: once; V gene: TRBV29-1; J gene: TRBJ2-6; D gene: TRBD1; CDR3 protein: CSEAGGAAGANVLTF; CDR3 DNA: TGCAGCGAAGCAGGGGGCGCGGCTGGGGCCAACGTCCTGACTTTC
CDR3 length: 13; clone size: -; V gene: TRBV4-1; J gene: TRBJ2-3; D gene: -; CDR3 protein: CASSQVYTDTQYF; CDR3 DNA: TGCGCCAGCAGCCAGGTATACACAGATACGCAGTATTTT
CDR3 length: 13; clone size: -; V gene: TRBV29-1; J gene: TRBJ1-1; D gene: -; CDR3 protein: CSALRDMNTEAFF; CDR3 DNA: TGCAGCGCCCTCAGGGACATGAACACTGAAGCTTTCTTT
CDR3 length: 16; clone size: few; V gene: TRBV6-6; J gene: TRBJ2-7; D gene: TRBD2; CDR3 protein: CASSYSASGRSYEQYF; CDR3 DNA: TGTGCCAGCAGTTACTCAGCTAGCGGGAGATCCTACGAGCAGTACTTC
CDR3 length: 15; clone size: once; V gene: TRBV29-1; J gene: TRBJ1-2; D gene: TRBD1; CDR3 protein: CSVFRDRGRGYGYTF; CDR3 DNA: TGCAGCGTATTTCGGGACAGGGGGCGCGGATATGGCTACACCTTC
CDR3 length: 14; clone size: -; V gene: TRBV27; J gene: TRBJ2-5; D gene: -; CDR3 protein: CASSLLGRQETQYF; CDR3 DNA: TGTGCCAGCAGTCTTCTGGGCCGCCAAGAGACCCAGTACTTC
CDR3 length: 12; clone size: -; V gene: TRBV29-1; J gene: TRBJ1-2; D gene: -; CDR3 protein: CSVGDLRRGYTF; CDR3 DNA: TGCAGCGTTGGGGACTTACGTCGGGGCTACACCTTC
CDR3 length: 11; clone size: once; V gene: TRBV5-1; J gene: TRBJ2-4; D gene: -; CDR3 protein: CASSLGNIQYF; CDR3 DNA: TGCGCCAGCAGCTTAGGAAACATTCAGTACTTC
CDR3 length: 11; clone size: -; V gene: TRBV5-1; J gene: TRBJ2-7; D gene: -; CDR3 protein: CASSFREEQYF; CDR3 DNA: TGCGCCAGCAGCTTTAGGGAAGAGCAGTACTTC
CDR3 length: 14; clone size: few; V gene: TRBV5-1; J gene: TRBJ2-3; D gene: TRBD1; CDR3 protein: CASSLEGGADTQYF; CDR3 DNA: TGCGCCAGCAGCTTGGAAGGGGGCGCAGATACGCAGTATTTT
CDR3 length: 11; clone size: few; V gene: TRBV29-1; J gene: TRBJ2-3; D gene: -; CDR3 protein: CSVEGTDTQYF; CDR3 DNA: TGCAGCGTTGAGGGCACAGATACGCAGTATTTT
CDR3 length: 14; clone size: -; V gene: TRBV29-1; J gene: TRBJ2-7; D gene: TRBD2; CDR3 protein: CSVGGLGSSYEQYF; CDR3 DNA: TGCAGCGTTGGTGGACTAGGAAGCTCCTACGAGCAGTACTTC
CDR3 length: 14; clone size: few; V gene: TRBV19; J gene: TRBJ2-1; D gene: -; CDR3 protein: CASRATRTNNEQFF; CDR3 DNA: TGTGCCAGTCGTGCGACACGCACCAACAATGAGCAGTTCTTC
CDR3 length: 15; clone size: few; V gene: TRBV7-9; J gene: TRBJ2-1; D gene: -; CDR3 protein: CASSFLALNGGEQFF; CDR3 DNA: TGTGCCAGCAGCTTCCTAGCACTAAATGGGGGTGAGCAGTTCTTC
CDR3 length: 10; clone size: few; V gene: TRBV28; J gene: TRBJ2-2; D gene: -; CDR3 protein: CASSSGELFF; CDR3 DNA: TGTGCCAGCAGTTCCGGGGAGCTGTTTTTT
CDR3 length: 13; clone size: few; V gene: TRBV7-9; J gene: TRBJ2-5; D gene: TRBD1; CDR3 protein: CASSPGQLETQYF; CDR3 DNA: TGTGCCAGCAGCCCGGGACAGTTGGAGACCCAGTACTTC
CDR3 length: 13; clone size: -; V gene: TRBV28; J gene: TRBJ1-2; D gene: -; CDR3 protein: CASSDAGSSGYTF; CDR3 DNA: TGTGCCAGCAGCGATGCAGGGTCGAGCGGCTACACCTTC